Below are 23 T cell receptor beta chains sequenced from a single sample in a study of blood T cell repertoires in COVID-19. Sequencing used immunoSEQ multiplex PCR; TCRdb keeps in-frame clones, though not all of them. Of 350,000 to 400,000 clones listed, approximately 93% are singletons. The specimen was PBMCs or T cells enriched from blood (not recorded which). The receptors here all came from a woman in her forties who had been exposed to COVID-19.

This chain joins TRBV5-6 and TRBJ1-3; D perhaps matches TRBD1 (5 bases). Germline CDR1 is SGHDT and CDR2 is YYEEEE. The CDR3 consists of 16 residues. V was cut by 1 base and J by 0 bases, with 11 bases left in between. As DNA, the CDR3 is TGTGCCAGCAGCTTGTTGGGACTGGGCTCTGGAAACACCATATATTTT. Protein: CASSLLGLGSGNTIYF.

V gene TRBV2 combines with J gene TRBJ2-7, with TRBD1 matching 9 bases. V dropped 6 bases and J dropped 2; count of bases not matched to a gene: 8. Germline V lookup: CDR1 SNHLY, CDR2 FYNNEI. There are 15 residues in the CDR3. The CDR3 protein is CASSERGQGTYEQYF. CDR3 in DNA: TGTGCCAGCAGCGAAAGGGGACAGGGCACCTACGAGCAGTACTTC.

V and J are TRBV7-9 and TRBJ2-7, with D possibly being TRBD2 (5 bases). This CDR3 region has 11 residues. The germline CDR1 and CDR2 sequences are SEHNR and FQNEAQ (reference sequence). Deletions cut 3 bases from V and 9 bases from J, with 9 bases between. CDR3 in amino acids: CASSFGGPQYF. The DNA of the CDR3 is TGTGCCAGCAGCTTCGGAGGTCCGCAGTACTTC.

The V gene is TRBV7-2, the J gene TRBJ2-1, with 8 bases aligning to TRBD1. J was trimmed by 14 bases and V by 0 bases; bases with no gene match: 9. Germline CDR1 is SGHTA and CDR2 is FQGNSA. This CDR3 has 14 amino acids. CDR3 nucleotide sequence: TGTGCCAGCAGCTTAGCGAGCGGTACGACAGGGGAGTTCTTC. Encoded protein: CASSLASGTTGEFF.

Turning to this clone: Other DNA variants within this sample encode the same CDR3. The chain is built from TRBV27 and TRBJ1-2; TRBD1 agrees at 8 bases. Losses at the gene ends were 6 bases for V and 5 bases for J; bases not matched to a gene: 5. CDR1 is MNHEY, CDR2 SMNVEV, per germline (reference sequence). The CDR3 covers 13 residues. This CDR3 is CASSPGTGYGYTF. The CDR3 coding sequence is TGTGCCAGCAGCCCAGGGACAGGTTATGGCTACACCTTC.

The chain uses TRBV6-6 and TRBJ1-1, with a tentative D call TRBD1 (5 bases). The CDR3 is 15 amino acids. Germline V gene lookup returns CDR1 MNHNY and CDR2 SVGAGI (reference sequence). V was shortened by 6 bases and J by 1 base, with 15 bases between the two germline ends. The CDR3: CASRPDSPWNTEAFF. The CDR3 bases are TGTGCCAGCAGACCCGACAGCCCATGGAACACTGAAGCTTTCTTT.

The chain joins TRBV7-8 to TRBJ1-2, with D maybe TRBD1 (5 bases). Between the trimmed V and J ends, which lost 5 bases and 7 bases, there was a span of 14 bases. CDR3 length: 13 residues. Looked up from germline, CDR1 is SGHVS and CDR2 is FQNEAQ. This chain's CDR3 is CASSPSGISGYTF. In DNA, the CDR3 is TGTGCCAGCAGCCCGTCAGGGATCTCTGGCTACACCTTC.

The chain uses TRBV30 and TRBJ2-4, with 9 bases that match TRBD2. Germline V gene sequence: CDR1 GTSNPN, CDR2 SVGIG (reference sequence). Trimming at V came to 6 bases and at J to 0 bases, leaving 18 bases not matched to a gene. The CDR3 is made up of 19 amino acids. Written as DNA, the CDR3 is TGTGCCTGTCTAACGGGACTAGCAGCTTCCTCACTAGCCAAAAACATTCAGTACTTC. Amino acid sequence: CACLTGLAASSLAKNIQYF.

CDR3 loop: CASSLLENANTGELFF. CDR3 in DNA: TGTGCCAGCAGCTTATTGGAGAACGCGAACACCGGGGAGCTGTTTTTT. The genes are TRBV7-6 and TRBJ2-2; D uncertain. Between the trimmed V and J ends, which lost 2 bases and 0 bases, there was a span of 10 bases. Per germline, CDR1 SGHVS and CDR2 FNYEAQ. This CDR3 region has 16 residues. Drawing the rest from reference TRBV7-6 and TRBJ2-2, the complete variable domain is GAGVSQSPRYKVTKRGQDVALRCDPISGHVSLYWYRQALGQGPEFLTYFNYEAQQDKSGLPNDRFSAERPEGSISTLTIQRTEQRDSAMYRCASSLLENANTGELFFGEGSRLTVL.

The CDR3 loop reads CASSPGKGANYEQYF. Here the CDR3 DNA reads TGTGCCAGCTCACCGGGTAAGGGGGCAAACTACGAGCAGTACTTC. The V call is TRBV18, the J call TRBJ2-7; TRBD1 matches at 7 bases. There are 15 residues in the CDR3. The ends lost 3 bases at V and 3 bases at J; junction bases unmatched: 8. Germline CDR1 is KGHSH and CDR2 is LQKENI.

The chain employs TRBV4-1 and TRBJ1-2; D may be TRBD1 (5 bases). CDR1 is MGHRA and CDR2 is YSYEKL in the germline V gene. Trimming removed 3 bases from V and 3 bases from J, with 20 bases in between. This CDR3 region has 17 residues. In DNA form, the CDR3 reads TGCGCCAGCAGCCAGTCTACGTTCAGGGCGATTGACTATGGCTACACCTTC. Translation gives CASSQSTFRAIDYGYTF.

This chain uses TRBV27 with TRBJ2-7; 7 nucleotides align to TRBD1. The CDR3 is 16 residues long. Looked up from germline, CDR1 is MNHEY and CDR2 is SMNVEV (reference sequence). The trim removed 5 bases at V and 3 bases at J, leaving 13 bases unmatched. The CDR3 sequence is CASSPRDRVGNYEQYF. The CDR3 DNA is TGTGCCAGCAGTCCCAGAGACAGGGTTGGAAACTACGAGCAGTACTTC.

J is TRBJ2-1 and V is TRBV11-1, with 8 bases matching TRBD1. Germline V lookup: CDR1 SGHAT, CDR2 FQDESV (reference sequence). V was pared by 1 base and J by 1 base, with 0 bases of the junction left unmatched. CDR3 length: 15 amino acids. CDR3 in DNA: TGTGCCAGCAGCTTAGGACAGGGGTCCTACAATGAGCAGTTCTTC. Its translation: CASSLGQGSYNEQFF.

This clone was observed a single time. The V and J genes are TRBV9 and TRBJ1-1; TRBD1 might be the D (5 bases). V lost 0 bases, J lost 6 bases, and 12 bases lay in between. The germline V gene has CDR1 SGDLS and CDR2 YYNGEE. The CDR3 spans 14 residues. The CDR3 sequence: CASSVAGGKAEAFF. The CDR3 coding sequence is TGTGCCAGCAGCGTAGCTGGGGGGAAGGCTGAAGCTTTCTTT.

The chain uses TRBV5-4 and TRBJ1-2; the D gene is possibly TRBD1 (6 bases). The germline V gene encodes CDR1 SGHNT and CDR2 YYREEE (reference sequence). Trimming took off 1 base at V and 0 bases at J, with 19 bases between the two ends. The CDR3 covers 18 residues. The CDR3 here is CASSLLLTGRVANYGYTF. Here the CDR3 DNA reads TGTGCCAGCAGCTTGTTATTGACAGGACGAGTAGCTAACTATGGCTACACCTTC.

The V and J genes are TRBV5-3 and TRBJ2-2, with TRBD2 matching 7 bases. TRBV5-3 is known as an ORF, though its function is uncertain. Trimming removed 4 bases from V and 5 bases from J; junction bases left unmatched: 8. CDR3 length: 15 residues. The CDR3 loop reads CARSERIGGTGELFF. CDR3 coding DNA: TGTGCCAGAAGCGAAAGGATCGGGGGGACCGGGGAGCTGTTTTTT.

Points on this clone: A junction end diverges from the germline sequence, so it may reflect a read error. This chain joins TRBV7-7 and TRBJ1-3, with D possibly being TRBD1 (5 bases). CDR1 and CDR2 from the germline V gene are SSHAT and FNYEAQ (reference sequence). The CDR3 spans 18 residues. The CDR3 bases are TGTGCTAGCAGCTTAGGGATGAGTCTCACAGGATCTGGAAACACCATATATTTT. This translates into CASSLGMSLTGSGNTIYF.

The rearrangement uses TRBV12-5 and TRBJ1-1; D is possibly TRBD1 (6 bases). Germline V gives CDR1 LGHNT, CDR2 FRNRAP. V gave up 1 base and J gave up 5 bases, with 11 bases separating them. The CDR3 is made up of 14 amino acids. CDR3 loop: CASGLARTATEAFF. The CDR3 coding sequence is TGTGCTAGTGGTTTGGCCCGGACAGCAACTGAAGCTTTCTTT. Full variable domain (rest looked up from reference TRBV12-5 and TRBJ1-1): DARVTQTPRHKVTEMGQEVTMRCQPILGHNTVFWYRQTMMQGLELLAYFRNRAPLDDSGMPKDRFSAEMPDATLATLKIQPSEPRDSAVYFCASGLARTATEAFFGQGTRLTVV.

The gene calls are TRBV18 and TRBJ1-1; tentative D call: TRBD1 (6 bases). With 8 bases removed from V and 2 bases from J, the gap between germline ends came to 18 bases. The CDR3 length is 15 residues. CDR1 and CDR2 (germline): KGHSH, LQKENI. CDR3 DNA sequence: TGTGCCAGCAGATTTGCAGGGGACACAAACACTGAAGCTTTCTTT. This codes for CASRFAGDTNTEAFF.

The rearrangement links TRBV19 to TRBJ1-1; 9 bases are shared with TRBD1. The junction had 8 bases not matched to a gene; V was cut back by 8 bases and J by 1 base. The germline gives CDR1 LNHDA, CDR2 SQIVND (reference sequence). The CDR3 length is 15 residues. The CDR3 nucleotides read TGTGCCAGTGGGGGGACAGGGATCGCGAACACTGAAGCTTTCTTT. Translation gives CASGGTGIANTEAFF.

This rearrangement joins TRBV10-3 to TRBJ2-5, with TRBD2 identical over 14 bases. CDR1 is ENHRY and CDR2 is SYGVKD in the germline V gene. The CDR3 is 18 residues long. V was pared by 4 bases and J by 5 bases, with 12 bases of the junction left unmatched. Written as DNA, the CDR3 is TGTGCCATCAGTGGTTCACTTGGGACTAGCGGGGGCATGGAGACCCAGTACTTC. Protein sequence: CAISGSLGTSGGMETQYF.

This chain links TRBV2 with TRBJ2-7; 9 bases map to TRBD1. The CDR3 runs 15 residues. J was trimmed by 1 base and V by 4 bases; bases with no gene match: 5. Germline CDR1 and CDR2: SNHLY and FYNNEI. DNA of the CDR3: TGTGCCAGCAGTGGGACAGGGGTCGGTTCCTACGAGCAGTACTTC. It codes for CASSGTGVGSYEQYF.

This sequence joins TRBV5-4 and TRBJ1-1, with a possible D match to TRBD1 (5 bases). CDR3 size: 14 residues. Germline CDR1 and CDR2: SGHNT and YYREEE (reference sequence). The germline V and J ends were trimmed by 0 bases and 4 bases, with 10 bases remaining between them. CDR3 bases: TGTGCCAGCAGCTTGGCAGGGTCTGGCACTGAAGCTTTCTTT. Protein product: CASSLAGSGTEAFF. The full variable domain, with the rest looked up from reference TRBV5-4 and TRBJ1-1, is ETGVTQSPTHLIKTRGQQVTLRCSSQSGHNTVSWYQQALGQGPQFIFQYYREEENGRGNFPPRFSGLQFPNYSSELNVNALELDDSALYLCASSLAGSGTEAFFGQGTRLTVV.